What follows are 8 T cell receptor beta chains derived from one specimen sequenced in a study of T cell responses to AZD1222 COVID-19 vaccine. Some clones are missing from TCRdb's copy, which holds only in-frame ones; the method was immunoSEQ multiplex PCR. The repertoire includes roughly 160,000 clones, about 88% of them detected once, and around 5.9% sits in the top ten. The sample here was peripheral blood, taken on day 0 of AZD1222 vaccination. The receptors originated from an adult in good health.

The CDR3 nucleotides are TGTGCAAGTCGCTTAGCTCGGATCCACTCTGGAAACACCATATATTTT. This translates into CASRLARIHSGNTIYF. This sequence joins TRBV12-2 and TRBJ1-3. TRBV12-2 corresponds to a pseudogene. The CDR3 length is 16 residues.

V usage is TRBV5-1 and J usage is TRBJ1-1; possible D gene TRBD1, 5 bases. V lost 0 bases and J lost 1, with 10 bases in between. Per the germline V gene, CDR1 is SGHRS and CDR2 is YFSETQ. The CDR3 totals 15 residues. CDR3 sequence (DNA): TGCGCCAGCAGCTTGGATACGGGGCGGAACACTGAAGCTTTCTTT. It specifies CASSLDTGRNTEAFF.

The rearrangement links TRBV11-2 to TRBJ2-7; a weak D match, TRBD1 (5 bases). Germline lookup yields CDR1 SGHAT and CDR2 FQNNGV. The CDR3 totals 14 residues. Trimming removed 10 bases from V and 4 bases from J, with 20 bases in between. Written as DNA, the CDR3 is TGTGCCACCTCCTCAGGGAACGGCGGATACGAGCAGTACTTC. Its translation: CATSSGNGGYEQYF. The complete variable domain, with remaining parts taken from reference TRBV11-2 and TRBJ2-7, reads EAGVAQSPRYKIIEKRQSVAFWCNPISGHATLYWYQQILGQGPKLLIQFQNNGVVDDSQLPKDRFSAERLKGVDSTLKIQPAKLEDSAVYLCATSSGNGGYEQYFGPGTRLTVT.

The V call is TRBV6-6, the J call TRBJ2-5, with D possibly being TRBD1 (6 bases). V lost 6 bases and J lost 2, with 10 bases in between. The CDR3 is made up of 13 amino acids. From germline, CDR1 is MNHNY and CDR2 SVGAGI (reference sequence). The CDR3 region is CASRGQTQETQYF. CDR3 nucleotides: TGTGCCAGCAGAGGACAGACTCAAGAGACCCAGTACTTC.

The chain recombines TRBV30 with TRBJ1-3; 9 bases are a match to TRBD1. The CDR3 runs to 17 residues. Trimming cost V 2 bases and J 3 bases; bases outside gene matches: 11. Germline V CDR1 and CDR2: GTSNPN, SVGIG (reference sequence). CDR3 amino acids: CAWSPGQGAAYGNTIYF. Here the CDR3 DNA reads TGTGCCTGGAGTCCGGGACAGGGCGCCGCTTATGGAAACACCATATATTTT.

This clone was seen only once. The rearrangement uses TRBV19 and TRBJ2-4, with 12 bases identical to TRBD1. Germline V lookup: CDR1 LNHDA, CDR2 SQIVND (reference sequence). The J segment lost 2 bases and the V segment lost 7 bases, leaving 18 bases of the junction unmatched. This CDR3 has 20 amino acids. For the CDR3, the DNA is TGTGCCAGTACCCTAGTTAGGGGACAGGGGGCTGAAGTGTCCAAAAACATTCAGTACTTC. This codes for CASTLVRGQGAEVSKNIQYF.

J is TRBJ1-2 and V is TRBV5-4; D is undetermined. This CDR3 has 13 residues. Germline V gene data show CDR1 as SGHNT and CDR2 as YYREEE (reference sequence). Trimming took 0 bases from V and 5 from J, leaving 8 bases between them. CDR3 bases: TGTGCCAGCAGCTTGGTCCCCGTTTATGGCTACACCTTC. Its translation is CASSLVPVYGYTF. Full variable domain (remainder filled in from reference TRBV5-4 and TRBJ1-2): ETGVTQSPTHLIKTRGQQVTLRCSSQSGHNTVSWYQQALGQGPQFIFQYYREEENGRGNFPPRFSGLQFPNYSSELNVNALELDDSALYLCASSLVPVYGYTFGSGTRLTVV.

The chain recombines TRBV5-1 with TRBJ2-1, with 16 bases lining up with TRBD2. The CDR3 has 15 residues. Germline trimming cut 10 bases from V and 8 bases from J; bases unmatched to any gene: 9. Germline V lookup: CDR1 SGHRS, CDR2 YFSETQ. The CDR3 DNA reads TGCGCCGGAAAGGTGGGACTAGCGGGAGGGGATGAGCAGTTCTTC. Amino acid sequence: CAGKVGLAGGDEQFF.